One and the same sample provided the 5 T cell receptor beta chains below, sequenced in a study of T-cell memory formation after mild COVID-19. TCRdb analysed the 5' RACE reads with MiXCR anew, one entry per CDR3 protein. The repertoire has around 320,000 distinct CDR3 sequences, just under 20% of them found once; the top ten carry roughly 20%. The sequencing input was PBMCs or a T cell subset sorted from them (not recorded which). These receptors all stem from a man between 18 and 35 years old who had mild COVID-19 (a few samples of this study predate the infection). Cell type and time point are not known.

V usage is TRBV6-2 or TRBV6-3 and J usage is TRBJ2-3; D may be TRBD2 (6 bases). Between the trimmed V and J ends, which lost 2 bases and 2 bases, there was a span of 11 bases. The CDR3 has 15 amino acids. Germline CDR1 reads MNHEY; CDR2 reads SVGEGT. The DNA of the CDR3 is TGTGCCAGCAGTTACGGACTAACCAACACAGATACGCAGTATTTT. Translated: CASSYGLTNTDTQYF.

V usage is TRBV6-5 and J usage is TRBJ2-3; TRBD2 matches at 11 bases. CDR3 length equals 18 residues. J was trimmed by 0 bases and V by 0 bases; bases with no gene match: 5. Per germline, CDR1 MNHEY and CDR2 SVGAGI. In DNA form, the CDR3 reads TGTGCCAGCAGTTACTCAGCTAGCGGGGGGACTAGCACAGATACGCAGTATTTT. Translating gives CASSYSASGGTSTDTQYF.

The chain carries TRBV7-6 and TRBJ2-2, with D possibly matching TRBD1 (6 bases). V was pared by 8 bases and J by 5 bases, with 15 bases between. The length of the CDR3 is 14 residues. Germline CDR1 SGHVS, CDR2 FNYEAQ. The CDR3, as DNA: TGTGCCAGCGGAACGAGGGGGATAACCGGGGAGCTGTTTTTT. Translated, it gives CASGTRGITGELFF. Full variable domain (rest looked up from reference TRBV7-6 and TRBJ2-2): GAGVSQSPRYKVTKRGQDVALRCDPISGHVSLYWYRQALGQGPEFLTYFNYEAQQDKSGLPNDRFSAERPEGSISTLTIQRTEQRDSAMYRCASGTRGITGELFFGEGSRLTVL.

There are a few counts of this clonotype. V is TRBV5-1 and J is TRBJ2-5, with D perhaps matching TRBD1 or TRBD2 (5 bases each). The CDR3 extends over 16 amino acids. Per germline, CDR1 SGHRS and CDR2 YFSETQ. V dropped 0 bases and J dropped 4 bases, with 16 bases sitting between them. DNA of the CDR3: TGCGCCAGCAGCTTGGGGGGCAACACAGGACTAGAGACCCAGTACTTC. It specifies CASSLGGNTGLETQYF. Full variable domain (outside the CDR3, taken from reference TRBV5-1 and TRBJ2-5): KAGVTQTPRYLIKTRGQQVTLSCSPISGHRSVSWYQQTPGQGLQFLFEYFSETQRNKGNFPGRFSGRQFSNSRSEMNVSTLELGDSALYLCASSLGGNTGLETQYFGPGTRLLVL.

The V call is TRBV7-6, the J call TRBJ2-7; 7 bases align to TRBD1. Germline-derived CDR1 and CDR2 are SGHVS and FNYEAQ. This CDR3 region has 14 residues. J lost 5 bases, V lost 5 bases, and 9 bases had no gene match. CDR3 region: CASSPRQGLNEQYF. The CDR3 region has the DNA TGTGCCAGCAGCCCCCGACAGGGTCTCAACGAGCAGTACTTC.